The next 28 T cell receptor beta chains were all read from a single sample in a study of blood T cells in healthy people across ages. With a J-beta primer mix and a sample-barcoded 5' primer, a second PCR ran 7 to 11 cycles. TCRdb re-called the 5' RACE reads with MiXCR, one entry per CDR3 protein. The table has about 1.4 million distinct CDR3 sequences, 45% to 70% seen once. Sequenced material: blood. All receptors derive from a young man in good health.

This chain joins TRBV20-1 and TRBJ1-1; maybe TRBD1 (6 bases). Deletions cut 1 base from V and 2 bases from J, with 14 bases between. The germline CDR1 and CDR2 sequences are DFQATT and SNEGSKA (reference sequence). The length of the CDR3 is 15 residues. The CDR3 here is CSARAIGTPNTEAFF. The DNA for the CDR3 is TGCAGTGCTAGAGCAATCGGGACACCTAACACTGAAGCTTTCTTT.

This chain uses TRBV5-1 with TRBJ1-5; the match to TRBD1 covers 7 bases. Germline assignment: CDR1 SGHRS and CDR2 YFSETQ. With 0 bases clipped from V and 2 bases from J, the junction kept 2 bases outside the gene matches. CDR3 size: 15 residues. This CDR3 reads CASSLEGTGNQPQHF. The CDR3 DNA reads as TGCGCCAGCAGCTTGGAAGGGACAGGCAATCAGCCCCAGCATTTT. Complete variable domain (other parts from reference TRBV5-1 and TRBJ1-5): KAGVTQTPRYLIKTRGQQVTLSCSPISGHRSVSWYQQTPGQGLQFLFEYFSETQRNKGNFPGRFSGRQFSNSRSEMNVSTLELGDSALYLCASSLEGTGNQPQHFGDGTRLSIL.

This chain connects TRBV12-3 or TRBV12-4 to TRBJ2-1; D is undetermined. Trimming took 1 base from V and 8 from J, leaving 15 bases between them. The CDR3 totals 15 residues. CDR3 amino acids: CASSLGPLANHEQFF. CDR3 bases: TGTGCCAGCAGTTTAGGTCCTCTGGCTAACCATGAGCAGTTCTTC.

The chain combines TRBV4-1 with TRBJ2-5, with D maybe TRBD2 (6 bases). CDR3 length equals 18 residues. Trimming shortened V by 0 bases and J by 2 bases, and 19 bases separated the two germline ends. Germline CDR1 MGHRA, CDR2 YSYEKL. In nucleotides, the CDR3 is TGCGCCAGCAGCCAAGATGGTAAAGCGGGCCATGAGCAAGAGACCCAGTACTTC. This translates into CASSQDGKAGHEQETQYF.

The chain links TRBV28 to TRBJ2-7, with 9 bases matching TRBD1. The CDR3 contains 14 residues. Trimming took 9 bases from V and 6 from J; bases not matched to a gene: 12. Per germline, CDR1 MDHEN and CDR2 SYDVKM. Here the CDR3 reads CASTSTGGTREQYF. The CDR3 region has the DNA TGTGCCAGTACCTCGACAGGGGGAACGCGCGAGCAGTACTTC.

In its sample, this clonotype was seen a few times. This chain uses TRBV7-2 with TRBJ2-6, with D unresolved. This CDR3 is built from 15 residues. CDR1 and CDR2 from the germline V gene are SGHTA and FQGNSA. Trimming left V 4 bases short and J 4 bases short, with 11 bases between. CDR3 coding DNA: TGTGCCAGCAGCTCCCTCTCATACGGGGCCAACGTCCTGACTTTC. The encoded protein is CASSSLSYGANVLTF.

There are a few counts of this clonotype. V gene TRBV6-2 or TRBV6-3 combines with J gene TRBJ2-5; the D is unclear. The CDR3 has 11 amino acids. Between the trimmed V and J ends, which lost 4 bases and 7 bases, there was a span of 7 bases. CDR1 and CDR2 (germline): MNHEY, SVGEGT. The CDR3 DNA reads TGTGCCAGCAGTTCGCGGACGACCCAGTACTTC. This codes for CASSSRTTQYF.

About this clonotype: The junction does not match germline at one end; this may be a read error. The chain has TRBV4-2 and TRBJ2-4; 10 bases agree with TRBD2. Germline CDR1 is LGHNA and CDR2 is YNFKEQ. This CDR3 comprises 22 residues. CDR3 in amino acids: CVSSQVWLAGGSRPTGKNIQYF. In nucleotides, the CDR3 is TGTGTCAGCAGCCAAGTCTGGTTAGCGGGGGGATCGAGGCCTACCGGCAAAAACATTCAGTACTTC.

The chain joins TRBV7-9 to TRBJ2-7, with 7 bases aligning to TRBD2. Germline V CDR1 and CDR2: SEHNR, FQNEAQ (reference sequence). This CDR3 region has 15 residues. The trim removed 5 bases at V and 2 bases at J, leaving 9 bases unmatched. CDR3 protein: CASSPVGAGTYEQYF. The CDR3 DNA reads TGTGCCAGCAGCCCCGTCGGAGCGGGAACCTACGAGCAGTACTTC.

This clonotype was observed a single time. This chain joins TRBV20-1 and TRBJ1-6, with D possibly matching TRBD1 (5 bases). The CDR3 totals 13 residues. V was trimmed by 6 bases and J by 10 bases, leaving 16 bases between them. Per the germline V gene, CDR1 is DFQATT and CDR2 is SNEGSKA (reference sequence). As DNA, the CDR3 is TGCAGTGCCGTAGCCCGGGGCAACTCACCCCTCCACTTT. It is translated as CSAVARGNSPLHF.

V gene TRBV21-1 combines with J gene TRBJ2-4. The assigned J gene may be wrong: the sequence end matches TRBJ2-7 better. TRBV21-1 is termed a pseudogene. This CDR3 has 16 amino acids. The CDR3 coding sequence is TGTGCCAGCAGCAAAAGTACGACTGAGTCTCGTTACGAGCAGTACTTC. Amino acids: CASSKSTTESRYEQYF.

The CDR3 region is CASSQDYPSGYEQYF. For the CDR3, the DNA is TGCGCCAGCAGCCAAGATTATCCTAGCGGCTACGAGCAGTACTTC. The genes are TRBV4-1 and TRBJ2-7; 7 nucleotides match TRBD2. Per the germline V gene, CDR1 is MGHRA and CDR2 is YSYEKL. This CDR3 is 15 amino acids long. The V segment lost 0 bases and the J segment 3 bases; nucleotides outside the gene matches: 5.

The rearrangement links TRBV4-1 to TRBJ2-1; D is possibly TRBD1 (6 bases). V dropped 4 bases and J dropped 7 bases, with 14 bases sitting between them. Per germline, CDR1 MGHRA and CDR2 YSYEKL. The CDR3 is 14 residues long. In nucleotides, the CDR3 is TGCGCCAGCAGCCCCTATCTGGGGGCAAATGAGCAGTTCTTC. It is translated as CASSPYLGANEQFF.

V gene TRBV9 combines with J gene TRBJ1-2, with D possibly matching TRBD1 (5 bases). In germline, CDR1 is SGDLS, CDR2 YYNGEE. Between the trimmed V and J ends, which lost 3 bases and 0 bases, there was a span of 15 bases. CDR3 size: 16 residues. The CDR3 sequence is CASSDNPTDSNYGYTF. The CDR3 nucleotides read TGTGCCAGCAGCGACAATCCGACAGACTCTAACTATGGCTACACCTTC.

Concerning this clonotype: The junction and the germline gene differ at one end; a read error may be behind it. This rearrangement joins TRBV7-9 to TRBJ2-6, with D tentatively TRBD1 (5 bases). Germline assignment: CDR1 SEHNR and CDR2 FQNEAQ (reference sequence). The CDR3 is 15 amino acids. CDR3 amino acids: CASSLQNSGASVLTF. In nucleotides, the CDR3 is TGTGCCAGCAGCCTCCAGAACTCTGGGGCCAGCGTCCTGACTTTC.

This sequence joins TRBV20-1 and TRBJ2-7; no definite D call. CDR1 is DFQATT, CDR2 SNEGSKA, per germline (reference sequence). V lost 3 bases and J 3 bases, leaving 12 bases between the germline ends. The CDR3 length is 13 residues. CDR3 region: CSASQEPYYEQYF. In DNA, the CDR3 is TGCAGTGCTAGCCAGGAACCATACTACGAGCAGTACTTC.

This sequence joins TRBV12-3 or TRBV12-4 and TRBJ2-1; TRBD2 matches at 8 bases. Trimming at V came to 6 bases and at J to 2 bases, leaving 6 bases not matched to a gene. The CDR3 is made up of 15 amino acids. In nucleotides, the CDR3 is TGTGCCAGCAGACCGGGAGGGGCGGCCTACAATGAGCAGTTCTTC. It is translated as CASRPGGAAYNEQFF.

The chain uses TRBV20-1 and TRBJ2-1; 12 nucleotides align to TRBD2. CDR1 is DFQATT and CDR2 is SNEGSKA in the germline V gene (reference sequence). V dropped 0 bases and J dropped 7; count of bases not matched to a gene: 10. The CDR3 covers 17 residues. CDR3 sequence: CSARENFRLAGENEQFF. CDR3 nucleotides: TGCAGTGCTAGAGAAAATTTTAGACTAGCGGGAGAGAATGAGCAGTTCTTC.

The rearrangement links TRBV5-6 to TRBJ2-5, with TRBD1 identical over 7 bases. This CDR3 is 14 amino acids long. The V gene's germline CDR1 is SGHDT and CDR2 YYEEEE. Unmatched junction bases numbered 7, after V lost 3 bases and J lost 5 bases. CDR3 sequence (DNA): TGTGCCAGCAGCTCGACAGGGTGGTCGGAGACCCAGTACTTC. Its translation is CASSSTGWSETQYF.

The chain couples TRBV20-1 to TRBJ2-1; D ambiguous. Germline CDR1 is DFQATT and CDR2 is SNEGSKA (reference sequence). V was cut by 8 bases and J by 7 bases, with 12 bases left in between. The CDR3 extends over 11 amino acids. CDR3 protein: CSLLTVNEQFF. The CDR3 DNA sequence: TGCAGTCTCCTAACGGTTAATGAGCAGTTCTTC.

This clonotype was seen more than once but under ten times. The V gene is TRBV5-1, the J gene TRBJ2-7, with D tentatively TRBD2 (6 bases). The CDR3 extends over 14 amino acids. Per germline, CDR1 SGHRS and CDR2 YFSETQ. Trimming took 4 bases from V and 3 from J, leaving 14 bases between them. CDR3 protein: CASSPGVDLYEQYF. The DNA for the CDR3 is TGCGCCAGCAGCCCGGGGGTAGACCTCTACGAGCAGTACTTC.

The V call is TRBV7-9, the J call TRBJ2-1, with 11 bases lining up with TRBD2. The CDR3 is 16 amino acids. The junction had 5 bases not matched to a gene; V was cut back by 0 bases and J by 7 bases. Germline CDR1 is SEHNR and CDR2 is FQNEAQ (reference sequence). The CDR3 sequence is CASSLAGLAVGNEQFF. Here the CDR3 DNA reads TGTGCCAGCAGCTTAGCGGGACTAGCGGTGGGGAATGAGCAGTTCTTC.

The J gene is TRBJ2-7, the V gene TRBV6-2 or TRBV6-3; 8 nucleotides align to TRBD1. CDR1 MNHEY and CDR2 SVGEGT come from the germline V gene. The ends lost 0 bases at V and 0 bases at J; junction bases unmatched: 1. This CDR3 is built from 15 residues. CDR3 sequence (DNA): TGTGCCAGCAGTTACTCCCAGGGGGCCTCCTACGAGCAGTACTTC. Its translation is CASSYSQGASYEQYF.

The V call is TRBV6-2 or TRBV6-3, the J call TRBJ2-1; 13 nucleotides agree with TRBD2. V dropped 6 bases and J dropped 9; count of bases not matched to a gene: 14. CDR1 is MNHEY and CDR2 is SVGEGT in the germline V gene. The CDR3 covers 17 residues. The CDR3 region is CASRPTPLAGGPVEQFF. The DNA of the CDR3 is TGTGCCAGCAGACCCACTCCACTAGCGGGGGGGCCTGTTGAGCAGTTCTTC.

This chain uses TRBV6-1 with TRBJ1-2, with D perhaps matching TRBD1 (5 bases). V was trimmed by 8 bases and J by 6 bases, leaving 13 bases between them. The CDR3 is made up of 12 amino acids. Per germline, CDR1 MNHNS and CDR2 SASEGT. The CDR3: CASLGAEDGYTF. The CDR3 DNA reads TGTGCCAGCCTAGGGGCAGAAGATGGCTACACCTTC.

This clonotype was counted a single time. J is TRBJ2-3 and V is TRBV20-1, with D unresolved. The CDR3 covers 13 residues. Per the germline V gene, CDR1 is DFQATT and CDR2 is SNEGSKA (reference sequence). Trimming left V 4 bases short and J 0 bases short, with 8 bases between. CDR3 loop: CSAIADSTDTQYF. CDR3 coding DNA: TGCAGTGCTATAGCCGATAGCACAGATACGCAGTATTTT.

This clonotype was seen a handful of times. V gene TRBV2 combines with J gene TRBJ1-2; D call uncertain. Germline values: CDR1 SNHLY, CDR2 FYNNEI. CDR3 length equals 8 residues. Trimming pared 6 bases from V and 13 bases from J, leaving 6 bases between. As DNA, the CDR3 is TGTGCCAGCAGGTCCGGCACCTTC. As protein: CASRSGTF.

This clonotype was counted a few times. The J gene is TRBJ2-5, the V gene TRBV4-2; TRBD2 might be the D (6 bases). V lost 0 bases, J lost 12 bases, and 14 bases lay in between. CDR1 and CDR2 (germline): LGHNA, YNFKEQ. The CDR3 runs to 13 residues. This CDR3 is CASSQDPSGGKYF. CDR3 coding DNA: TGTGCCAGCAGCCAAGATCCGAGCGGAGGGAAGTACTTC.